This T cell receptor beta chain emerged from a study of shared T cell receptors in the human thymus. The data were produced by immunoSEQ multiplex PCR, yet TCRdb's version contains in-frame clones alone and is incomplete. This table holds more than 550,000 clones, around 85% found once. The CDR3 totals 15 residues. V was trimmed by 3 bases and J by 0 bases, leaving 10 bases between them. Germline CDR1 SGHRS, CDR2 YFSETQ. The sample was also linked to a second study, of human thymus T cells. From that paper: Resections from corrective heart surgery provided thymus tissue. Gene usage for V and J segments appeared biased in thymic and blood repertoires.

The sequence came from a girl under three years old with a congenital heart defect. This sequence joins TRBV5-1 and TRBJ1-3, with TRBD1 as a possible D gene (6 bases). The specimen sequenced was thymocytes. Written as DNA, the CDR3 is TGCGCCAGCAGCTGGGGGGGACACTCTGGAAACACCATATATTTT. Its translation is CASSWGGHSGNTIYF.